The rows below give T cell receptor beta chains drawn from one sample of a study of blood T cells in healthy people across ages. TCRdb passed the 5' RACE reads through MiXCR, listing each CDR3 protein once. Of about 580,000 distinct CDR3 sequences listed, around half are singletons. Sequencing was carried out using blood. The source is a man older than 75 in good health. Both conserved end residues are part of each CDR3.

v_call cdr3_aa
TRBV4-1 CASSPVVATYNEQFF
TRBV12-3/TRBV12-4 CASSPTSGSVREQYF
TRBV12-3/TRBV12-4 CASSSTDYNEQFF
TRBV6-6 CASNPQERQPQHF
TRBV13 CASSRRQGVSSYEQYF
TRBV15 CATSPRLAGGGDTQYF
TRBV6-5 CASSYQASGGQGGKNIQYF
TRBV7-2 CASSLRSSLETQYF
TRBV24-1 CATSDSVRGTSGIYEQYF
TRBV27 CASSLKVLEPYNEQFF
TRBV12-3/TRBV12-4 CASSLRGGGNEKLFF
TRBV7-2 CASSLDRGAYEQYF
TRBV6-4 CASSEGGSDYNEQFF
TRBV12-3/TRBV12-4 CASSLAHRGEQFF
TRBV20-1 CSAQWGNEQFF
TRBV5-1 CASSSTARLAGDANEQFF
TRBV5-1 CASSLQGTTLGNEQFF
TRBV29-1 CSHSSGQFHEQFF
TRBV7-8 CASSYTTTSGDAYEQYF
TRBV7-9 CASSLGQGALIYGCTF
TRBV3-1 CASRRGHTQYF
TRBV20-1 CSVPTSGETQYF
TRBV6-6 CASRGGENTGELFF
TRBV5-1 CASSPSVGDTQYF
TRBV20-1 CSAKNQGGLPEAFF
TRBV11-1 CASSGGLNIQYF
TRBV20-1 CSAHSSGRSGETQYF
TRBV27 CASSLPITEGLEYRYGYNEQFF
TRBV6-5 CASSYPGQALDEQYF
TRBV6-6 CASSGPATWDEQYF
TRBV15 CATSGVGANTGELFF
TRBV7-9 CASSGLGQRNSPLHF
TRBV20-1 CSARGTGGTDTQYF
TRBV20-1 CSAAGGQNEQYF
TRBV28 CASSFPEPGRKNIQYF
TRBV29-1 CSVLIRRPSYNEQFF
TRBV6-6 CASSYPAGGYEQYF
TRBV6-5 CASSYSRGTNAGELFF
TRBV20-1 CSAIRQGAFDTGELFF
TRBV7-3 CASSPNLQGDEQFF
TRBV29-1 CSVADATYEQYF